The sequence of this TCR beta chain was determined in a study of blood T cell repertoires in COVID-19 (dated by TCRdb to 2019 to 2021). About the investigation overall: Collaborator samples came from the United States, Italy and Spain and covered acute and convalescent phases of COVID-19. The samples were drawn from two sources: the first 160 participants of the ongoing ImmuneRACE study, and 1,000 to 1,500 subjects contributed by 6 global collaborators. The repertoires were released in a freely available public database intended as a resource for research on the immune response to SARS-CoV-2. Where available, HLA class I and class II types were obtained from metadata supplied by the sample provider rather than from assay-based typing. The dataset comprised deeply sampled blood TCRbeta repertoires from subjects exposed to, actively infected with, or recovered from COVID-19. The prospective study material was composed of cDNA or gDNA derived from T cells, B-cell-depleted T cells, or PBMCs. A de-identified subject ID, COVID-19 status, age in years and sex were almost always included in the sample metadata.

The cysteine opens and the phenylalanine closes a CDR3 of 12 amino acids. Of all the DNA, just the CDR3 is kept, 36 bases in frame from base 1. At the junction V is shortened by 5 bases and J by 8 bases, with 10 bases in between. Points the paper makes about the study in general: How much clinical and demographic metadata was included differed by source and by participant, and the metadata was provided uncurated.

One collaborating source in Seattle enrolled patients during active infection and followed them longitudinally through the course of disease. Each collaborating institution followed its own protocols to collect whole blood in K2EDTA tubes. Collaborator samples were shipped for TCRbeta analysis as frozen whole blood, isolated PBMCs, or DNA extracted from either sample type. TCRbeta CDR3 regions were amplified from genomic DNA using the immunoSEQ Assay, a bias-controlled multiplex PCR. The authors' pipeline ran thus. The number of nucleated cells in each sample was estimated from the amplification of reference gene primers within the assay. To quantify the absolute abundance of each unique TCRbeta CDR3 rearrangement, sequence reads were collapsed and filtered. For each sample, productive Simpson clonality was calculated as the square root of Simpson's diversity index across productive rearrangements. TCRdb provides this immuneACCESS table in a form limited to in-frame rearrangements. Some clones are lacking; in checked studies, under half of them reflect an unresolved V gene, and why the rest are absent is not known. V and J calls and clone size come straight from that table; D and trimming were deduced from the DNA. The sample table contains roughly 320,000 clones; only one count was recorded for roughly 89% of them. The top ten constitute 1.5% to 2% of the sample.

This clone has a single count. It lacks a known antigen. No much larger clone exists at a distance of one base, and base qualities are not known. Input material: peripheral blood. The V and J genes are TRBV12-3 or TRBV12-4 and TRBJ1-5; there is no confident call for the D gene. The source is a woman younger than 45 with COVID-19, enrolled during active disease. The CDR3 protein sequence reads: CASSLDGEPQHF. The DNA reads as follows: TGTGCCAGCAGTCTCGACGGAGAGCCCCAGCATTTT.